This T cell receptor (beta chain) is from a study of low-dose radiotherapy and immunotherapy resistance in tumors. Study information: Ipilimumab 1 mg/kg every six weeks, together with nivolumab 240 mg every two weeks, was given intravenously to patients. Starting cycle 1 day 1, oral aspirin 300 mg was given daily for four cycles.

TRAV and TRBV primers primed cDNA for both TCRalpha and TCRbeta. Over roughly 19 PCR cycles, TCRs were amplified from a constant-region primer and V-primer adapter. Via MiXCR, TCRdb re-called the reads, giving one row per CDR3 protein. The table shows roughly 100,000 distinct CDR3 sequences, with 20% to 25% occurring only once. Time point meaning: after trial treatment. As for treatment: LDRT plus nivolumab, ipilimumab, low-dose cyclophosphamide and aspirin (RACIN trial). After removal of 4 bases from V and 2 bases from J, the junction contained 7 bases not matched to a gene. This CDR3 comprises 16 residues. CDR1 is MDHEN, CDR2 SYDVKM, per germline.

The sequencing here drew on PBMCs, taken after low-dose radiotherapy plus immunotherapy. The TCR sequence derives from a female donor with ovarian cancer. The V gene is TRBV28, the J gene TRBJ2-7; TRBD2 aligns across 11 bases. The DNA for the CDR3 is TGTGCCAGCAGTTCGGCAGGACTAGCGGGTACCTACGAGCAGTACTTC. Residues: CASSSAGLAGTYEQYF.